This passage covers 20 T cell receptor beta chains from one sample sequenced in a study of CXCR3-negative and CXCR3-positive naive CD8 T cells. Carrying UMI labels, the TRB cDNA libraries were prepared through 5' RACE. TCRdb reprocessed the 5' RACE reads; each CDR3 protein has one entry and no DNA is given. The table for this sample gives 50,000 to 55,000 distinct CDR3 sequences. The source material was naive CXCR3- CD8+ T cells from blood. As to subset: CD45RO-CCR7+CD27+CD95- naive CD8+ T cells lacking CXCR3 (TNR3-). The origin of the receptors is a human donor in good health. Some clones in this sample may be carry-over from other donors' samples.

The chain links TRBV7-6 to TRBJ1-2; the D call of TRBD1 rests on TCRdb alone, since no DNA is present to check it. Looked up from germline, CDR1 is SGHVS and CDR2 is FNYEAQ. This CDR3 is 16 amino acids long. The CDR3 sequence: CASSPILGGGYLGYTF.

The chain uses TRBV28 and TRBJ2-5; TCRdb gives TRBD1 as the D gene, but with no DNA this cannot be confirmed. Germline V gene lookup returns CDR1 MDHEN and CDR2 SYDVKM. The CDR3 extends over 14 amino acids. The CDR3 here is CASSSRDREETQYF.

The chain links TRBV6-6 to TRBJ2-2; there is no DNA to check the TCRdb D call of TRBD1. This CDR3 region has 16 residues. The germline V gene has CDR1 MNHNY and CDR2 SVGAGI (reference sequence). CDR3: CASRPLRIQNTGELFF.

The rearrangement links TRBV7-6 to TRBJ2-3; TCRdb indicates TRBD2, and absent DNA this call remains unverified. Germline assignment: CDR1 SGHVS and CDR2 FNYEAQ. This CDR3 is built from 15 residues. The CDR3 spells CASSLAPREGDTQYF.

The chain uses TRBV29-1 and TRBJ2-3. The CDR3 has 13 residues. The germline CDR1 and CDR2 sequences are SQVTM and ANQGSEA. The CDR3 spells CSTELTSTDTQYF.

The rearrangement uses TRBV28 and TRBJ2-1. There are 14 residues in the CDR3. Per the germline V gene, CDR1 is MDHEN and CDR2 is SYDVKM. CDR3 region: CASTFSWSYNEQFF.

The J gene is TRBJ1-1, the V gene TRBV6-2 or TRBV6-3; TCRdb names TRBD1, which stays unverified in the absence of DNA. The CDR3 is 18 residues long. Germline loops: CDR1 MNHEY, CDR2 SVGEGT. CDR3 loop: CASSYPSHRGPSNTEAFF.

CDR3 sequence: CASSLLPGYEQYF. V gene TRBV7-9 combines with J gene TRBJ2-7; TCRdb returns TRBD1, unconfirmable since there is no DNA. Germline CDR1 SEHNR, CDR2 FQNEAQ (reference sequence). The CDR3 runs 13 residues.

The chain has TRBV14 and TRBJ2-1; TCRdb's assignment of TRBD2 cannot be checked, as there is no DNA. This CDR3 spans 17 amino acids. The germline gives CDR1 SGHDN, CDR2 FVKESK. CDR3 sequence: CASSQGSGREFYNEQFF. Combining the CDR3 with reference TRBV14 and TRBJ2-1 gives the whole variable domain EAGVTQFPSHSVIEKGQTVTLRCDPISGHDNLYWYRRVMGKEIKFLLHFVKESKQDESGMPNNRFLAERTGGTYSTLKVQPAELEDSGVYFCASSQGSGREFYNEQFFGPGTRLTVL.

V is TRBV28 and J is TRBJ2-1. Germline assignment: CDR1 MDHEN and CDR2 SYDVKM. The CDR3 has 13 residues. The CDR3 here is CASSLWAVNEQFF.

This chain uses TRBV27 with TRBJ2-1. The CDR3 covers 14 residues. Germline V gene sequence: CDR1 MNHEY, CDR2 SMNVEV (reference sequence). CDR3 loop: CASSLLSSYNEQFF.

The chain employs TRBV7-6 and TRBJ2-1; checking the TCRdb D call of TRBD2 is not possible without DNA. Per germline, CDR1 SGHVS and CDR2 FNYEAQ. This CDR3 has 12 amino acids. CDR3 in amino acids: CATGGSYNEQFF.

J is TRBJ1-1 and V is TRBV7-3; TCRdb proposes TRBD1, but this gene call is untestable without DNA. Germline assignment: CDR1 SGHTA and CDR2 FQGTGA. The CDR3 totals 15 residues. The CDR3 sequence is CASSLYPGGGTEAFF.

The gene calls are TRBV28 and TRBJ1-1. Germline CDR1 MDHEN, CDR2 SYDVKM. The CDR3 is made up of 14 amino acids. The CDR3 is CASSLVGGDTEAFF. Variable domain in full (rest from reference TRBV28 and TRBJ1-1): DVKVTQSSRYLVKRTGEKVFLECVQDMDHENMFWYRQDPGLGLRLIYFSYDVKMKEKGDIPEGYSVSREKKERFSLILESASTNQTSMYLCASSLVGGDTEAFFGQGTRLTVV.

The chain couples TRBV10-3 to TRBJ2-1; checking the TCRdb D call of TRBD2 is not possible without DNA. CDR1 and CDR2 (germline): ENHRY, SYGVKD. The CDR3 contains 17 residues. The CDR3 sequence is CAISESGGAGGYNEQFF.

The chain recombines TRBV24-1 with TRBJ2-3; there is no DNA to check the TCRdb D call of TRBD2. Germline-derived CDR1 and CDR2 are KGHDR and SFDVKD. The CDR3 contains 14 residues. CDR3 in amino acids: CATAGGRITDTQYF.

The chain is built from TRBV12-3 or TRBV12-4 and TRBJ2-1; TCRdb calls TRBD2, which cannot be checked without DNA. The CDR3 sequence is 14 residues long. The CDR3 is CASSRSPSRNEQFF.

The chain carries TRBV28 and TRBJ1-1; TCRdb designates TRBD1, a call that cannot be tested without DNA. This CDR3 is built from 13 residues. Germline CDR1 is MDHEN and CDR2 is SYDVKM. This CDR3 is CASIPWGYTEAFF.

The chain has TRBV3-1 and TRBJ2-7. Per germline, CDR1 LGHDT and CDR2 YNNKEL (reference sequence). The CDR3 extends over 11 amino acids. The CDR3 reads CASSQGLEQYF.

This sequence joins TRBV29-1 and TRBJ2-7; without DNA, the TCRdb call of TRBD2 cannot be checked. CDR3 length: 16 amino acids. Looked up from germline, CDR1 is SQVTM and CDR2 is ANQGSEA. CDR3 region: CSVQLVGGSDGYEQYF.